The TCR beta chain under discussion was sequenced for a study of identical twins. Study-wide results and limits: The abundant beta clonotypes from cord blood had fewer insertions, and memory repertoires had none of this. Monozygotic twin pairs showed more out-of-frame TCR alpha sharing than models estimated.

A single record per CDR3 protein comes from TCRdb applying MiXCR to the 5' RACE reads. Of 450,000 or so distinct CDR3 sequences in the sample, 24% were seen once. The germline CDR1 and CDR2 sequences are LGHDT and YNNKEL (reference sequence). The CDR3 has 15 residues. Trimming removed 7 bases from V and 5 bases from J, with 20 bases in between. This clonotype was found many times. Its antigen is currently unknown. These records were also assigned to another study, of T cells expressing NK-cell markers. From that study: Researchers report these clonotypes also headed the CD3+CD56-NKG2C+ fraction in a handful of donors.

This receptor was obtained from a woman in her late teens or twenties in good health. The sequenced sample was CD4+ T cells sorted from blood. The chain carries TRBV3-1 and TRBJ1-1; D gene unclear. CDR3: CASISAGSGRTEAFF. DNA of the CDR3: TGTGCCAGCATTTCCGCGGGTAGCGGGAGAACTGAAGCTTTCTTT.